This T cell receptor (beta chain) emerged from a study of OX40 agonist ivuxolimab in advanced cancers. This clone was detected a few times. Using immunoSEQ multiplex PCR, the repertoire was profiled, and TCRdb retains in-frame clones only, with some absent. The repertoire includes tens of thousands of clones, more than 85% of them detected once, and more than 0.85% sits in the top ten. The sequenced sample was CD4+ or CD8+ T cells sorted from blood, obtained in a trial of the OX40 agonist ivuxolimab. This TCR derives from an adult with an advanced solid tumor such as melanoma, head and neck, liver or kidney cancer.

The CDR3 sequence: CASSAETGHTEAFF. The CDR3 bases are TGTGCCAGCAGCGCCGAGACAGGGCACACTGAAGCTTTCTTT. The chain carries TRBV9 and TRBJ1-1; the match to TRBD1 covers 7 bases. Germline lookup yields CDR1 SGDLS and CDR2 YYNGEE. Trimming cost V 3 bases and J 3 bases; bases outside gene matches: 5. The CDR3 spans 14 residues. Full variable domain (outside the CDR3, taken from reference TRBV9 and TRBJ1-1): DSGVTQTPKHLITATGQRVTLRCSPRSGDLSVYWYQQSLDQGLQFLIQYYNGEERAKGNILERFSAQQFPDLHSELNLSSLELGDSALYFCASSAETGHTEAFFGQGTRLTVV.